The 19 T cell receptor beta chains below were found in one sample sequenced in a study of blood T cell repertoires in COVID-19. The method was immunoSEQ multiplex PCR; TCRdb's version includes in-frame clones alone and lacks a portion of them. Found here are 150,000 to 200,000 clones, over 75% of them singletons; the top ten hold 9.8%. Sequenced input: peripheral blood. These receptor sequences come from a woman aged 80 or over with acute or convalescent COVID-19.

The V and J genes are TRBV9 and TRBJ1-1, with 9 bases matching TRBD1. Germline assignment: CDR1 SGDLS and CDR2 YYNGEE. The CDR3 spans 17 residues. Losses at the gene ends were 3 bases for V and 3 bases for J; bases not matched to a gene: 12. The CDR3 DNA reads TGTGCCAGCAGCGCATCGACAGGGGGATTTGCGGACACTGAAGCTTTCTTT. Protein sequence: CASSASTGGFADTEAFF.

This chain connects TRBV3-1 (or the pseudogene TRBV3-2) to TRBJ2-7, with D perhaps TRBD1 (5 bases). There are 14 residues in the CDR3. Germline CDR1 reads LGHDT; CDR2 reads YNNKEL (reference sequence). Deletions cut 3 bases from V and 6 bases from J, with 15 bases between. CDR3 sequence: CASSQGAGKIEQYF. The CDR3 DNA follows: TGTGCCAGCAGCCAGGGTGCAGGGAAAATCGAGCAGTACTTC.

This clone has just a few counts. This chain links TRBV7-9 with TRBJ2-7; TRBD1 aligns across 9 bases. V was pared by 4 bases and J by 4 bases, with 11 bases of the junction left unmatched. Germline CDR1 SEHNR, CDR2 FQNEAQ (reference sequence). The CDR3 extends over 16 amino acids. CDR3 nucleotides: TGTGCCAGCAGCTCACGTTCCGGACAGGGGTCGTACGAGCAGTACTTC. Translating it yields CASSSRSGQGSYEQYF. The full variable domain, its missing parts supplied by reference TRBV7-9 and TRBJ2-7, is DTGVSQNPRHKITKRGQNVTFRCDPISEHNRLYWYRQTLGQGPEFLTYFQNEAQLEKSRLLSDRFSAERPKGSFSTLEIQRTEQGDSAMYLCASSSRSGQGSYEQYFGPGTRLTVT.

This chain's CDR3 is CASSLGGAAQETQYF. The CDR3 region has the DNA TGCGCCAGCAGCTTGGGTGGGGCAGCTCAAGAGACCCAGTACTTC. This chain links TRBV5-1 with TRBJ2-5, with D possibly being TRBD1 (5 bases). From germline, CDR1 is SGHRS and CDR2 YFSETQ. V lost 0 bases to trimming and J lost 2 bases, with 11 bases between them. The CDR3 length is 15 residues.

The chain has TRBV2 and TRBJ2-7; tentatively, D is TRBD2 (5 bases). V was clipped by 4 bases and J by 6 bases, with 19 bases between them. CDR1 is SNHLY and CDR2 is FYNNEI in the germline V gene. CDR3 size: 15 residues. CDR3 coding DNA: TGTGCCAGCAGTGTGGGCAGCGGCGATGTGTCCGAGCAGTACTTC. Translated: CASSVGSGDVSEQYF.

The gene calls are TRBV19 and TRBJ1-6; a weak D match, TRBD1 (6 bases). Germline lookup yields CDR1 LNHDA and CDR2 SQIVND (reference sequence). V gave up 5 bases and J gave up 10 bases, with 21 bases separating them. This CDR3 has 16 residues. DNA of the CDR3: TGTGCCAGTAGTGAAGCCTTGACACAGGGCTGGTCACCCCTCCACTTT. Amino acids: CASSEALTQGWSPLHF.

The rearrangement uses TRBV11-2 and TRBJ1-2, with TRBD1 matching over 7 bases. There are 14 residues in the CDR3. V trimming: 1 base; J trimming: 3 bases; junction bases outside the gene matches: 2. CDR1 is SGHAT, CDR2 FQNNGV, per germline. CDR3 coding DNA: TGTGCCAGCAGCTTAGCCGGGACAGACTATGGCTACACCTTC. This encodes CASSLAGTDYGYTF. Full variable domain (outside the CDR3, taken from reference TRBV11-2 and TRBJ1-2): EAGVAQSPRYKIIEKRQSVAFWCNPISGHATLYWYQQILGQGPKLLIQFQNNGVVDDSQLPKDRFSAERLKGVDSTLKIQPAKLEDSAVYLCASSLAGTDYGYTFGSGTRLTVV.

The CDR3 spells CASSWGTFAEAFF. DNA of the CDR3: TGTGCCAGCAGTTGGGGGACATTTGCTGAAGCTTTCTTT. The chain uses TRBV12-3 or TRBV12-4 and TRBJ1-1, with D possibly TRBD1 on 6 matching bases. V was cut by 4 bases and J by 6 bases, with 12 bases left in between. CDR3 length: 13 amino acids.

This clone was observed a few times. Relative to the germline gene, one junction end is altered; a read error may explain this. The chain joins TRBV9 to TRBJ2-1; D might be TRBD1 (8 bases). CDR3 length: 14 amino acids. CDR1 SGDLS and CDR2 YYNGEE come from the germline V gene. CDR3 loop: CASSVDRGGAPRVF. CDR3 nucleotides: TGTGCCAGCAGCGTAGACAGGGGGGGAGCCCCTAGGGTCTTC.

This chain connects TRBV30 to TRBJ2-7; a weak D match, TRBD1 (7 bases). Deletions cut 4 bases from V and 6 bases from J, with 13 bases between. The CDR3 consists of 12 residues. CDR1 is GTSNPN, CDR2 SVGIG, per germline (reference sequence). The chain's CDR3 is CAWNRQGGEQYF. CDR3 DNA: TGTGCCTGGAATCGACAGGGAGGCGAGCAGTACTTC.

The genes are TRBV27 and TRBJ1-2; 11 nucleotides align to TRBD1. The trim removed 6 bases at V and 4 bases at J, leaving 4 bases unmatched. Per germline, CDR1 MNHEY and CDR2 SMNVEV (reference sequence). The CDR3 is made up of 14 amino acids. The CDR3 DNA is TGTGCCAGCAGCCTGGGACAGGGGGGCTATGGCTACACCTTC. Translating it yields CASSLGQGGYGYTF.

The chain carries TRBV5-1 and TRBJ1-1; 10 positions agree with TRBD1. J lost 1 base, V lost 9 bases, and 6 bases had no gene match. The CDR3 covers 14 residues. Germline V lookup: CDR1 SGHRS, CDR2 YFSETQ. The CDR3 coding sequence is TGCGCCACCCGGACAGGGGGATGGAACACTGAAGCTTTCTTT. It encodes CATRTGGWNTEAFF.

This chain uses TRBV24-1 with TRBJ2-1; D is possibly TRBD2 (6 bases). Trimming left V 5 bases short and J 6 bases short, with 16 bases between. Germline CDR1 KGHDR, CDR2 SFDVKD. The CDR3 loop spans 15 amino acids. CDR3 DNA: TGTGCCACCAGTGCGGGAGACATAAAAGCCAATGAGCAGTTCTTC. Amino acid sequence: CATSAGDIKANEQFF.

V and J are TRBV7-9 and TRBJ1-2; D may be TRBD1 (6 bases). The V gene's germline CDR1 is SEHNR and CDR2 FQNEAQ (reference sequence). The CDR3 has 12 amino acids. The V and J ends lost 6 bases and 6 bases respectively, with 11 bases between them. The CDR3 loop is CASRQGGDGYTF. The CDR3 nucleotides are TGTGCCAGCAGACAGGGAGGGGATGGCTACACCTTC. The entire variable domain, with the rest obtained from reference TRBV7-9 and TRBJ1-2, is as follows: DTGVSQNPRHKITKRGQNVTFRCDPISEHNRLYWYRQTLGQGPEFLTYFQNEAQLEKSRLLSDRFSAERPKGSFSTLEIQRTEQGDSAMYLCASRQGGDGYTFGSGTRLTVV.

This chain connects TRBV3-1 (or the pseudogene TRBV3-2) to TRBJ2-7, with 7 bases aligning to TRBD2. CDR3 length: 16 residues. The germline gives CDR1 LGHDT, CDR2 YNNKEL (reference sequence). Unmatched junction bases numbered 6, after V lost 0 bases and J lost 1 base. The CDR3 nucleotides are TGTGCCAGCAGCCAAGATTGGGGGGGGGAGTCCTACGAGCAGTACTTC. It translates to CASSQDWGGESYEQYF.

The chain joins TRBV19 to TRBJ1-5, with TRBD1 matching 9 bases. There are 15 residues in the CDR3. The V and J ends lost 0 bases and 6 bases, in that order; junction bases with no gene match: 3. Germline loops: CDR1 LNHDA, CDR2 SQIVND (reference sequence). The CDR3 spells CASSIEGQGGQPQHF. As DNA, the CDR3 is TGTGCCAGTAGTATAGAGGGACAGGGAGGTCAGCCCCAGCATTTT. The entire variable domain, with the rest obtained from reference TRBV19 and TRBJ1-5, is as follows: DGGITQSPKYLFRKEGQNVTLSCEQNLNHDAMYWYRQDPGQGLRLIYYSQIVNDFQKGDIAEGYSVSREKKESFPLTVTSAQKNPTAFYLCASSIEGQGGQPQHFGDGTRLSIL.

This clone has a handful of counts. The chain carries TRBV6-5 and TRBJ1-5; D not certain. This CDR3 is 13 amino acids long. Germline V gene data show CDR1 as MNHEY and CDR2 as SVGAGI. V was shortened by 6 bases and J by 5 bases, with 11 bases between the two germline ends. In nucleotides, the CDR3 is TGTGCCAGCAGCCGCTCTGGGCATCAGCCCCAGCATTTT. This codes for CASSRSGHQPQHF.

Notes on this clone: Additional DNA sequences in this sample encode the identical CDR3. CDR3 coding DNA: TGTGCCAGCAGCTTGGACAGGGTCCAAGAGACCCAGTACTTC. This encodes CASSLDRVQETQYF. The chain carries TRBV5-4 and TRBJ2-5; possibly TRBD1 for D (6 bases). The germline V gene has CDR1 SGHNT and CDR2 YYREEE (reference sequence). The CDR3 is 14 residues long. Trimming pared 0 bases from V and 1 base from J, leaving 7 bases between. The complete variable domain, with remaining parts taken from reference TRBV5-4 and TRBJ2-5, reads ETGVTQSPTHLIKTRGQQVTLRCSSQSGHNTVSWYQQALGQGPQFIFQYYREEENGRGNFPPRFSGLQFPNYSSELNVNALELDDSALYLCASSLDRVQETQYFGPGTRLLVL.

In nucleotides, the CDR3 is TGTGCCGCCGGCCGGGTCGGTATGACCGGGGAGCTGTTTTTT. As protein: CAAGRVGMTGELFF. The rearrangement joins TRBV3-1 (or the pseudogene TRBV3-2) to TRBJ2-2, with D unresolved. V shed 11 bases and J shed 5 bases, with 18 bases lying between them. This CDR3 spans 14 amino acids. Per germline, CDR1 LGHDT and CDR2 YNNKEL (reference sequence).